The 3 T cell receptor beta chains reported below all come from one sample, sequenced in a study of shared clonotypes between healthy human individuals. TCRdb's copy holds only in-frame clones and misses some; the assay was immunoSEQ multiplex PCR. The repertoire consists of under 2,500,000 clones, with under 97% occurring once and the leading ten covering around 0.13%. Sequencing input: naive CD4+ T cells sorted from blood. Noted subset: CD45RA+ positively selected. The receptors here all came from a man younger than 35 in good health.

This clone appeared once. The chain has TRBV7-2 and TRBJ2-7; 9 bases line up with TRBD2. CDR1 and CDR2 (germline): SGHTA, FQGNSA. The trim removed 4 bases at V and 2 bases at J, leaving 9 bases unmatched. This CDR3 region has 16 residues. As DNA, the CDR3 is TGTGCCAGCAGCTCAGACGGAGTAGCGGGGGCCTACGAGCAGTACTTC. This encodes CASSSDGVAGAYEQYF.

V usage is TRBV10-3 and J usage is TRBJ1-4; D is uncertain. Per germline, CDR1 ENHRY and CDR2 SYGVKD. The CDR3 spans 12 residues. Trimming cost V 4 bases and J 8 bases, with 8 bases left between them. CDR3 loop: CAISVDSEKLFF. DNA for the CDR3: TGTGCCATCAGTGTAGATTCCGAAAAACTGTTTTTT.

The rearrangement joins TRBV25-1 to TRBJ2-3, with 14 bases matching TRBD2. The CDR3 runs 16 residues. V was clipped by 4 bases and J by 7 bases; unmatched bases: 7. Per the germline V gene, CDR1 is MGHDK and CDR2 is SYGVNS. The chain's CDR3 is CASSGGTSGSIYTQYF. The CDR3 coding sequence is TGTGCCAGCAGTGGAGGGACTAGCGGGAGTATCTATACGCAGTATTTT.